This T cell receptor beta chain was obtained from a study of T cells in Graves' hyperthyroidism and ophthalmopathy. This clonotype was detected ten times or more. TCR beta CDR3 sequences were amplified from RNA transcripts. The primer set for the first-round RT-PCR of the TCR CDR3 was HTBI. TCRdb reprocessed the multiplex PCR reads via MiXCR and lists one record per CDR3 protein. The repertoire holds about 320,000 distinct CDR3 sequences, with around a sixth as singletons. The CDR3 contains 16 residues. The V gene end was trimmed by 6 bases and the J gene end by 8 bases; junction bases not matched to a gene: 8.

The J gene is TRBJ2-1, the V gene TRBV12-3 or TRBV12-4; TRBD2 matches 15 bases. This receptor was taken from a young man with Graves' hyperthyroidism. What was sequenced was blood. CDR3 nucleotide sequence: TGTGCCAGCAGACTAGGGGGACTAGCGGGAGGTCATGAGCAGTTCTTC. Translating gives CASRLGGLAGGHEQFF.